This T cell receptor (beta chain) was retrieved from a study of cytomegalovirus exposure and HLA in healthy donors. Findings and caveats of the study: A missense variant in DCLRE1C was later tied to TCR beta V- and J-gene trimming. The authors enumerated roughly 180 TCR beta chains as linked to cytomegalovirus. Reportedly, fewer N-insertions than the roughly 690-donor mean appeared in an Asian-associated ancestry cluster in a later analysis. Later, an analysis found that common viral pathogens appeared to be linked with several of the most significant clusters.

60 Vbeta and 13 Jbeta primers were used in PCR. Repertoires were generated with immunoSEQ multiplex PCR, while TCRdb's copy carries only in-frame clones and drops some. In all, the sample yields 200,000 to 250,000 clones. V shed 8 bases and J shed 0 bases, with 8 bases lying between them. CDR3 size: 13 residues. Germline assignment: CDR1 SNHLY and CDR2 FYNNEI. Note on this clone: Antigen specificity is unknown.

The clonotype comes from a girl between 2 and 10 years old in good health and CMV-seropositive. Sequenced sample: PBMCs. The chain is built from TRBV2 and TRBJ1-3; D unclear. CDR3 residues: CASLRGSGNTIYF. CDR3 nucleotide sequence: TGTGCCAGCCTGCGTGGCTCTGGAAACACCATATATTTT.